This T cell receptor beta chain emerged from a study of early T cells in non-severe SARS-CoV-2 infection (dated by TCRdb to the early 2020s). Broadly, across the study: TCR sequencing used bulk RNA from unsorted whole blood, so alpha and beta chains could not be paired. Study-wide findings and limitations: VDJdb matching was skewed toward anti-spike CD8 responses and likely underestimated virus-specific expansions by missing private and CD4 specificities.

Set within a cohort of healthcare workers in London, UK, this nested case-control study involved weekly PCR testing of nasopharyngeal swabs along with blood sampling. Healthcare workers were enrolled in the week of the UK lockdown, from 23 to 31 March 2020, and were followed every week for up to roughly 16 weeks. Preparation of the library involved 5' RACE. Data came from a NextSeq 500. To correct for sequencing error and PCR bias, the TCR library protocol tagged individual cDNA molecules with unique molecular identifiers. Both TCR alpha and beta chains were sequenced, and tight co-correlation was observed between alpha and beta sequence abundances in each sample. The study's processing was this. V gene, J gene and CDR3 annotation of TCR sequences was performed with Decombinator V4. TCRs were defined as expanded if a significant change between any two time points was detected under a Poisson model with p below 0.0001. TCR abundances were normalised to the total number of TCRs sequenced in each sample and reported as counts per million. TRAV1-2 paired with TRAJ12, TRAJ20 or TRAJ33 defined MAIT TCRs, while TRAV10 paired with TRAJ18 defined iNKT TCRs. VDJdb, accessed 1 November 2021, was searched for CMV, EBV and SARS-CoV-2 annotated TCRs, excluding TCRs annotated for multiple antigens. TCRdb redid the processing of the public reads, applying fastp at Q25 and MiXCR, and retained in-frame beta chains. Each entry merges the rows of one CDR3 protein and shows their most common DNA and genes. V and J calls and clone size were set by TCRdb, not the authors. The table for this sample lists 40,000 to 60,000 distinct CDR3 sequences; approximately 9.8% of them were counted only once. The biggest ten clones account for roughly 8.3% of the sample.

Reading the germline V gene (reference sequence) gives CDR1 DFQATT and CDR2 SNEGSKA. From the cysteine through the phenylalanine, the CDR3 covers 16 amino acids. The read is trimmed to its CDR3 DNA, 48 bases read in frame from base 1. V was cut back by 2 bases and J by 11 bases, leaving a gap of 25 bases between them. Only a few counts were recorded for this clonotype. Its antigen remains undetermined. No per-base quality is available; no much larger clone lies one base away. The TCR sequence derives from an adult who was a healthcare worker with PCR-confirmed SARS-CoV-2 infection or an uninfected control (not recorded which). The sequenced sample was whole blood. The rearrangement joined TRBV20-1 to TRBJ2-1; TRBD1 could be the D gene, as 7 bases match. The CDR3 sequence is CSARPNAGQSTKKQFF. The nucleotide sequence reads TGCAGTGCTAGACCCAATGCGGGACAGAGTACAAAAAAGCAGTTCTTC.